This TCR beta chain stems from a study of STAT5B mutations in CD4+ large granular lymphocyte leukemia. The CDR3 runs 15 residues. CDR1 and CDR2 from the germline V gene are SGHAT and FQNNGV. V was pared by 3 bases and J by 3 bases, with 2 bases of the junction left unmatched. Clones were sequenced by immunoSEQ multiplex PCR, and TCRdb holds only the in-frame ones, with some missing. The data contain some 51,000 clones, roughly 84% of them singletons. The sequenced material came from CD4+ T cells from blood buffy coats. V usage is TRBV11-2 and J usage is TRBJ2-1; 10 nucleotides match TRBD2. The clonotype comes from a human donor in good health. The CDR3 region has the DNA TGTGCCAGCAGCTTCTCTAGCGGGAGCTACAATGAGCAGTTCTTC. Its protein is CASSFSSGSYNEQFF.